This T cell receptor beta chain derives from a study of shared clonotypes between healthy human individuals. TCRdb's copy holds only in-frame clones and misses some; the assay was immunoSEQ multiplex PCR. The sample lists about 2.2 million clones; roughly 93% were seen once. CDR3 length equals 14 residues. Germline lookup yields CDR1 SGHRS and CDR2 YFSETQ. Unmatched junction bases numbered 8, after V lost 3 bases and J lost 5 bases. Naive CD8 cells lacked CD45RO, underwent positive selection for CCR7 and left out terminally differentiated effector memory CD45RA+ cells. The receptor was isolated from a man aged 18 to 35 in good health. Some clones in this sample may be carry-over from other donors' samples. The chain is built from TRBV5-1 and TRBJ2-7; 7 nucleotides agree with TRBD1. Material for sequencing was naive CD8+ T cells from PBMCs. CDR3 residues: CASSYPGQSHEQYF. Written as DNA, the CDR3 is TGCGCCAGCAGCTATCCGGGACAGTCCCACGAGCAGTACTTC.